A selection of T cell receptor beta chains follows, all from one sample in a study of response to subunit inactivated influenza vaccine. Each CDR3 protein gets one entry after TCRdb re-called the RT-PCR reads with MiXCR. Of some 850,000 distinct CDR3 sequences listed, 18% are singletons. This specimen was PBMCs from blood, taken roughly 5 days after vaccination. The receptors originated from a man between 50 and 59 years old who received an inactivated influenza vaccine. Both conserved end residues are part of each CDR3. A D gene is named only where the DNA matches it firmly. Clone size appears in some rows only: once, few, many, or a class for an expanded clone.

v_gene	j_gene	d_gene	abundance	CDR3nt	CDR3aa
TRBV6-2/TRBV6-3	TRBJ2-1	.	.	TGTGCCAGCGGGCGTCCTGATAGCTCCTACAATGAGCAGTTCTTC	CASGRPDSSYNEQFF
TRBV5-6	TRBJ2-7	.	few	TGTGCCAGCAGCTGGTGGGGCCAGGACTACGAGCAGTACTTC	CASSWWGQDYEQYF
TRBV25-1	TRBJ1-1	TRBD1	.	TGTGCCAGCAGTGTTGGGACAGGGGTTACTGAAGCTTTCTTT	CASSVGTGVTEAFF
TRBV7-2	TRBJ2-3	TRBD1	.	TGTGCCAGCAGCACCGACAGGGCAGATACGCAGTATTTT	CASSTDRADTQYF
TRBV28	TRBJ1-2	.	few	TGTGCCAGCAGTTTTCAGGCGTCAAACTATGGCTACACCTTC	CASSFQASNYGYTF
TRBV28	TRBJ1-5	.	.	TGTGCCAGCAACCCAGGACGGTCGCGGGCCCAGCATTTT	CASNPGRSRAQHF
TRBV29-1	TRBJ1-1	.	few	TGCAGCGTTGCAGGGGACGGCACTGAAGCTTTCTTT	CSVAGDGTEAFF
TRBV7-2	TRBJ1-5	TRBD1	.	TGTGCCAGCAGCTTGTGGACAGGGACCAATCAGCCCCAGCATTTT	CASSLWTGTNQPQHF
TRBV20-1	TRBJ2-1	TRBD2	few	TGCAGTGCTAGGAGAATCCGGGGGGGCCCGGAGACTGAGCAGTTCTTC	CSARRIRGGPETEQFF
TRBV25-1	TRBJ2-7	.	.	TGTGCCAGCAGTGAATCCCAGGACGGACCTAGGGGTGCCGAGCAGTACTTC	CASSESQDGPRGAEQYF
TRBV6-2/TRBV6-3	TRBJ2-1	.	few	TGTGCCAGCAGTTTACGGGGCGGAAGGGATGAGCAGTTCTTC	CASSLRGGRDEQFF
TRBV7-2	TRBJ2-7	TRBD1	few	TGTGCCAGCAGCCGGAGACCCGGGACAGCGTCCTACGAGCAGTACTTC	CASSRRPGTASYEQYF
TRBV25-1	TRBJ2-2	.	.	TGTGCCAGCAGTTTCTCGAACACCGGGGAGCTGTTTTTT	CASSFSNTGELFF
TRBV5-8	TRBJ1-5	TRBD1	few	TGTGCCAGCAGCCAGGGACAGGTTAGCAATCAGCCCCAGCATTTT	CASSQGQVSNQPQHF
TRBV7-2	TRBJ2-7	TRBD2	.	TGTGCCAGCAGCCCCCTGTCGCTAGCGGGACGCTACGAGCAGTACTTC	CASSPLSLAGRYEQYF
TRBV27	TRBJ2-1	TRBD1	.	TGTGCCAGCAGTGAGGCCGGGACAGGGTTCTACAATGAGCAGTTCTTC	CASSEAGTGFYNEQFF
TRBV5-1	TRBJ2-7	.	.	TGCGCCAGCAGCTTGGGGCGGGGCGACATCCACGAGCAGTACTTC	CASSLGRGDIHEQYF
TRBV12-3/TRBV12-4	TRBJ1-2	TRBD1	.	TGTGCCAGCGGGACAGGGAATGGCTACACCTTC	CASGTGNGYTF
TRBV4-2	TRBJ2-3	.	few	TGTGCCAGCAAACATACGACTAAAGATACGCAGTATTTT	CASKHTTKDTQYF
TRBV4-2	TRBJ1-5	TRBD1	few	TGTGCCAGCAGCCAAAGGACGGGACAGGGAAGGGAGCCCCAGCATTTT	CASSQRTGQGREPQHF
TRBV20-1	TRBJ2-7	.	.	TGCAGTGCCCTGAGGGACTGGCGCGAGCAGTACTTC	CSALRDWREQYF
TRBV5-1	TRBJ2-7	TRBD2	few	TGCGCCAGCAGCCCCTCCTCACTAGCGGGAGTCGGCGAGCAGTACTTC	CASSPSSLAGVGEQYF
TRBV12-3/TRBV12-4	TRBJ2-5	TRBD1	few	TGTGCCAGCAGTTTCGGACAGGTGGGGCAAGAGACCCAGTACTTC	CASSFGQVGQETQYF
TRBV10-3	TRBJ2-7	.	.	TGTGCCATCAGTGACCAGTTTAGCTCCTACGAGCAGTACTTC	CAISDQFSSYEQYF
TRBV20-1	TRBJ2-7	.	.	TGCAGTGCCAACAGGGTACTGGATCCCTACGAGCAGTACTTC	CSANRVLDPYEQYF
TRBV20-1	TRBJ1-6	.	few	TGCAGTGCTAGCTTCGGGAATTCACCCCTCCACTTT	CSASFGNSPLHF
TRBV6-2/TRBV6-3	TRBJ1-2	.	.	TGTGCCAGCAGACTCCAGGGATACCCCTATGGCTACACCTTC	CASRLQGYPYGYTF
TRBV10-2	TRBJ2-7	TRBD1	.	TGCGCCAGCAACCAGGACAGGAGCTCCTACGAGCAGTACTTC	CASNQDRSSYEQYF
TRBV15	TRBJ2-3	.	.	TGTGCCACCAGCAGAGATTGGAGGTCCACAGATACGCAGTATTTT	CATSRDWRSTDTQYF
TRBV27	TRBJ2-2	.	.	TGTGCCAGCAGTTTAACTGGGGTAGCGTCGGGAACCGGGGAGCTGTTTTTT	CASSLTGVASGTGELFF
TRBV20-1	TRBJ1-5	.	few	TGCAGTGCTAGACTCCGGGACCGCCAGCATTTT	CSARLRDRQHF
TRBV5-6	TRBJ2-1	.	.	TGTGCCAGCAGCTTGGCCCGGGGACTTAGCAATGAGCAGTTCTTC	CASSLARGLSNEQFF
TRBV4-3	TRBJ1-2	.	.	TGCGCCAGCAGCCAAGATATAGGTGCCGCGAGTGGCTACACCTTC	CASSQDIGAASGYTF
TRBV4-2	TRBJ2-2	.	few	TGTGCCAGCAGCCCCAGGTTGTCCGGGGAGCTGTTTTTT	CASSPRLSGELFF
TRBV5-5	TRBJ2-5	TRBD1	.	TGTGCCAGCAGCTGGGGGACAGTCGAGACCCAGTACTTC	CASSWGTVETQYF
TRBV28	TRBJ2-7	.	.	TGTGCCAGCAGTTTCAGGCTCTCCTCCTACGAGCAGTACTTC	CASSFRLSSYEQYF
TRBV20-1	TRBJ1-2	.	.	TGCAGTGCTAGAGACCCGCGGACAGCCCGCGGGGCCTTC	CSARDPRTARGAF
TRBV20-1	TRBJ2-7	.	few	TGCAGTGCAAAAAACAGGGCTAGCTCCTACGAGCAGTACTTC	CSAKNRASSYEQYF
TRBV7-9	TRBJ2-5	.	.	TGTGCCAGCAGAGAGGGGAGGGAGACCCAGTACTTC	CASREGRETQYF
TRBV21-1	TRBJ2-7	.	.	TGTGCCAGCAGCAACTTACCGGAGGGGACAGGGACTTTTTACGAGCAGTACTTC	CASSNLPEGTGTFYEQYF
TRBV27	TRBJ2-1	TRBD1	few	TGCACCAGCAGACCTAACGGACAGGGATGGATCAATGAGCAGTTCTTC	CTSRPNGQGWINEQFF
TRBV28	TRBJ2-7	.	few	TGTGCCAGCAGTCACGACACCCAGTTCTCCTACGAGCAGTACTTC	CASSHDTQFSYEQYF
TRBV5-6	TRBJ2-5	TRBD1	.	TGTGCCAGCAGCTCCTATCGACAGGGGTACCAAGAGACCCAGTACTTC	CASSSYRQGYQETQYF
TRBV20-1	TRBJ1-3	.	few	TGCAGTGCTAGAAAGGGGTTGGGTGAAAACACCATATATTTT	CSARKGLGENTIYF
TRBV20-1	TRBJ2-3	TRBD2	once	TGCAGTGCTAGGGGTCGCGGGAGGGCCGGGGCAGATACGCAGTATTTT	CSARGRGRAGADTQYF
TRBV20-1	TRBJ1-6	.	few	TGCAGTGCTAGGGACAGCCGGAGCAATTCACCCCTCCACTTT	CSARDSRSNSPLHF
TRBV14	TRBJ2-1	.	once	TGTGCCAGCAGCCAAACTTGGCTCAGTGAGCAGTTCTTC	CASSQTWLSEQFF
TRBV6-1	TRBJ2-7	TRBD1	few	TGTGCCAGCAGGCCGGGACAGGGGGAAATAGGCTCCTACGAGCAGTACTTC	CASRPGQGEIGSYEQYF
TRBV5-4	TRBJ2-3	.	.	TGTGCCAGCAGCTTGGCCCCCGATACGCAGTGTTTT	CASSLAPDTQCF
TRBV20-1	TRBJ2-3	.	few	TGCAGTGCTCAGACGGCTAGCACAGATACGCAGTATTTT	CSAQTASTDTQYF